This T cell receptor beta chain is drawn from a study of CD8+ T cells in alopecia areata. TCR sequencing used cDNA made by reverse transcription of extracted RNA. Assay used: immunoSEQ multiplex PCR; TCRdb lists only in-frame clones, some missing. The profile shows fewer than 250,000 clones, 64% of them singletons. This clone was observed a single time. Trimming shortened V by 4 bases and J by 0 bases, and 10 bases separated the two germline ends. The V gene's germline CDR1 is SGHNT and CDR2 YYREEE (reference sequence). CDR3 size: 14 residues. Indicated treatment: oral pan-JAK inhibitor, 5-10 mg twice daily.

The clonotype was recovered from a human donor with alopecia areata. The specimen was CD4+ T cells sorted from blood, collected at week 4, from a patient treated with tofacitinib. V and J are TRBV5-4 and TRBJ1-1; no definite D call. The CDR3 nucleotides read TGTGCCAGCAGCACTACGAATATGAACACTGAAGCTTTCTTT. It specifies CASSTTNMNTEAFF.